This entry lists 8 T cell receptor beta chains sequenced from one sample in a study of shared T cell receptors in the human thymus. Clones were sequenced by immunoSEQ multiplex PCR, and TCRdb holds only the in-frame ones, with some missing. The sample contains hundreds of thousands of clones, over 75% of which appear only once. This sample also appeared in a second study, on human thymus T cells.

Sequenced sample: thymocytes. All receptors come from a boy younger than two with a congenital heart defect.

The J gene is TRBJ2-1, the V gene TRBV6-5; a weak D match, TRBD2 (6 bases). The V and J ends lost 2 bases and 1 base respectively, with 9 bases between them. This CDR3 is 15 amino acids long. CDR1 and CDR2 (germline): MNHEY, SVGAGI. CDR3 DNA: TGTGCCAGCAGTTACGGGGGGTGGTCCTACAATGAGCAGTTCTTC. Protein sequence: CASSYGGWSYNEQFF.

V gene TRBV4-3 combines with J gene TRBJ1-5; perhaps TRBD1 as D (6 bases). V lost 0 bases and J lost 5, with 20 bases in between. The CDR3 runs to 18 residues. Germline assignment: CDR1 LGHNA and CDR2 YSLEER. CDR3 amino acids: CASSQEPPARGGDQPQHF. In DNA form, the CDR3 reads TGCGCCAGCAGCCAAGAACCCCCGGCCAGGGGAGGGGATCAGCCCCAGCATTTT.

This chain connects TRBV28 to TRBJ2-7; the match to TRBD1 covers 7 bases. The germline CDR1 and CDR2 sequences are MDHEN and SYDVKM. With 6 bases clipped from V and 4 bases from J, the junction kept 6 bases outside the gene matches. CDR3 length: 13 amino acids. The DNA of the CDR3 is TGTGCCAGCAGCAGGGGACAGCGATACGAGCAGTACTTC. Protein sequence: CASSRGQRYEQYF.

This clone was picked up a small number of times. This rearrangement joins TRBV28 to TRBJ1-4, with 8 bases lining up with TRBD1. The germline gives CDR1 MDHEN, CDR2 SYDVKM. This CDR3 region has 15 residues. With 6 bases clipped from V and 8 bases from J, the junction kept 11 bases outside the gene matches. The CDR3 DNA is TGTGCCAGCAGCCCCCGGGACAGGATGGCCGAAAAACTGTTTTTT. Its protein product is CASSPRDRMAEKLFF.

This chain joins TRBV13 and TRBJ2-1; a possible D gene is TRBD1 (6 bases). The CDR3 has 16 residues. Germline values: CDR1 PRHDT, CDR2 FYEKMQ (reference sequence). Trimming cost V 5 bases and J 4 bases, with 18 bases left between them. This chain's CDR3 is CASSQRTESLYNEQFF. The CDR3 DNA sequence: TGTGCCAGCAGCCAGCGGACAGAAAGTCTATACAATGAGCAGTTCTTC. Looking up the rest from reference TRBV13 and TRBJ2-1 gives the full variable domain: AAGVIQSPRHLIKEKRETATLKCYPIPRHDTVYWYQQGPGQDPQFLISFYEKMQSDKGSIPDRFSAQQFSDYHSELNMSSLELGDSALYFCASSQRTESLYNEQFFGPGTRLTVL.

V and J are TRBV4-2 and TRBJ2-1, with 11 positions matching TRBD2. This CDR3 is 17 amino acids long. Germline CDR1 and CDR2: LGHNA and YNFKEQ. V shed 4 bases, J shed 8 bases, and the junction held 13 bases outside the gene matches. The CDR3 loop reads CASSPFDTSGGRDEQFF. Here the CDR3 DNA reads TGTGCCAGCAGCCCGTTTGATACTAGCGGGGGTCGGGATGAGCAGTTCTTC.

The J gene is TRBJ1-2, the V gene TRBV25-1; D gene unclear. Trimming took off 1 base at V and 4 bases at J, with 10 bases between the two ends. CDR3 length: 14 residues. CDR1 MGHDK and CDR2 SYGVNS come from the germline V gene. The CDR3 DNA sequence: TGTGCCAGCAGTGAATCTCACAAAAGCTATGGCTACACCTTC. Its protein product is CASSESHKSYGYTF.

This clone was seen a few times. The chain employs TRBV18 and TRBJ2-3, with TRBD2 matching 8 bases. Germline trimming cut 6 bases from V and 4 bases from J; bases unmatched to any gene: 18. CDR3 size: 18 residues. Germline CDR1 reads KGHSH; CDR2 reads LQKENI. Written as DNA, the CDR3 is TGTGCCAGCTCCCAACTAGCGGAGTCCACCCCTGGGTCAGATACGCAGTATTTT. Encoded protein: CASSQLAESTPGSDTQYF.